This T cell receptor (beta chain) was sequenced during a study of response to subunit inactivated influenza vaccine. Whole-study findings and limits: After each seasonal influenza vaccination, few new T cells are recruited, the authors suggested.

This clonotype was recorded at least ten times. What it binds is unknown. Per germline, CDR1 DFQATT and CDR2 SNEGSKA (reference sequence). CDR3 size: 13 residues. In TCRdb, the RT-PCR reads were re-called with MiXCR into one record per CDR3 protein. The sample includes more than 400,000 distinct CDR3 sequences, 9.5% to 12% of them seen just once. The sequencing here drew on PBMCs from blood, taken 45 days after vaccination. This rearrangement joins TRBV20-1 to TRBJ2-3, with TRBD2 identical over 13 bases. The clonotype originates from a man in his fifties who received an inactivated influenza vaccine. The chain's CDR3 is CRPTSGGADTQYF. The DNA for the CDR3 is TGCAGGCCTACTAGCGGGGGGGCAGATACGCAGTATTTT.